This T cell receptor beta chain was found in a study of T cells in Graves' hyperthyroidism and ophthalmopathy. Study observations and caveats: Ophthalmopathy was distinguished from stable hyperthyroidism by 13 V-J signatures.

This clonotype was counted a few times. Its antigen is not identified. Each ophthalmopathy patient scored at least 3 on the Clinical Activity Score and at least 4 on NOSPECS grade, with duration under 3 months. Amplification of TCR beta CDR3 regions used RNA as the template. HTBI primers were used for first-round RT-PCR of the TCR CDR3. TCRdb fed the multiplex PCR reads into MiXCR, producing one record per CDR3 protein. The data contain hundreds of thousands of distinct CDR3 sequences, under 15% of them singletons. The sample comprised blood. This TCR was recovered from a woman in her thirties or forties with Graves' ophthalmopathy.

CDR3 coding DNA: TGTGCCAGTAGCTCATCGGGGACAGGGGGCGCGGGAGGGCAGGAGACCCAGTACTTC. Translated, it gives CASSSSGTGGAGGQETQYF. The chain recombines TRBV19 with TRBJ2-5, with 12 bases identical to TRBD1. The CDR3 spans 19 residues. Losses at the gene ends were 6 bases for V and 5 bases for J; bases not matched to a gene: 19. Germline CDR1 is LNHDA and CDR2 is SQIVND (reference sequence).